This T cell receptor (beta chain) was retrieved from a study of T-cell memory formation after mild COVID-19. V lost 2 bases to trimming and J lost 2 bases, with 11 bases between them. Per germline, CDR1 PRHDT and CDR2 FYEKMQ (reference sequence). This CDR3 region has 15 residues. General study results and limits: Contracting clones localized mainly to CM and EM when CD4+ and mainly to EMRA when CD8+. CD4/CD8 balance held among clones contracting day 15 to 85, and later expanders leaned CD4+. The appearance of some responding clones in pre-infection memory suggested that cross-reactive memory joined.

Amplification by 5'RACE using constant-segment primers produced TCR alpha and TCR beta cDNA libraries that carried sample barcodes and UMIs. MiXCR, run by TCRdb on the 5' RACE reads, gives a single entry per CDR3 protein. The data contain around 160,000 distinct CDR3 sequences, roughly 10% of them singletons. This clonotype has a handful of counts. Its specificity is not known. The TCR sequence derives from a man aged 18 to 35 who had mild COVID-19 (a few samples of this study predate the infection). Cell type and time point are not known. V is TRBV13 and J is TRBJ2-3; a possible D gene is TRBD1 (7 bases). The sample taken for sequencing was PBMCs or a T cell subset sorted from them (not recorded which). The DNA of the CDR3 is TGTGCCAGCAGCTTACAGGGGGGATTCACAGATACGCAGTATTTT. Residues: CASSLQGGFTDTQYF. Filled out from reference TRBV13 and TRBJ2-3, the complete variable domain reads AAGVIQSPRHLIKEKRETATLKCYPIPRHDTVYWYQQGPGQDPQFLISFYEKMQSDKGSIPDRFSAQQFSDYHSELNMSSLELGDSALYFCASSLQGGFTDTQYFGPGTRLTVL.